This T cell receptor beta chain was documented in a study of identical twins. The ends lost 0 bases at V and 4 bases at J; junction bases unmatched: 2. CDR1 and CDR2 (germline): SGHRS, YFSETQ. This CDR3 is 15 amino acids long. Study-wide results and caveats: Modelling approaches yielded underestimates of out-of-frame TCR alpha sharing between monozygotic twins.

For this clonotype: The antigen is undetermined. A much larger clone sits a single nucleotide away, making a read error possible.

Via MiXCR, TCRdb re-called the 5' RACE reads, giving one row per CDR3 protein. The table includes about 520,000 distinct CDR3 sequences, 20% to 25% detected once. The data were also submitted as part of a second study, on T cells expressing NK-cell markers.

The TCR originated in a woman between 18 and 29 years old in good health. Sequenced input: CD4+ T cells sorted from blood. The chain employs TRBV5-1 and TRBJ2-1; TRBD2 matches 9 bases. CDR3 in DNA: TGCGCCAGCAGCTTGGAGACTAGCGGTTACAATGAGCAGTTCTTC. Translating gives CASSLETSGYNEQFF.